This TCR beta chain originates from a study of CD8 T cells in ankylosing spondylitis. General study findings and limits: Several of the motif variants were reported before in synovial fluid and blood from reactive arthritis. Disease-associated clones were reportedly significantly overrepresented in matched ankylosing spondylitis synovial fluid. Ankylosing spondylitis blood appeared to be characterized by a TCR beta motif of 8 or 9 highly homologous variants.

Concerning this clonotype itself: Antigen unknown.

By quantitative 5'-RACE with molecular barcodes, the TCR beta libraries were made. Via MiXCR, TCRdb re-called the 5' RACE reads, giving one row per CDR3 protein. The sample has over 700,000 distinct CDR3 sequences; under 20% are singletons. CDR3 length equals 19 residues. With 2 bases clipped from V and 0 bases from J, the junction kept 9 bases outside the gene matches. From germline, CDR1 is ENHRY and CDR2 SYGVKD. Source material: blood, either unsorted or a sorted T cell fraction (not recorded which). This chain links TRBV10-3 with TRBJ2-6; 8 nucleotides match TRBD1. The clonotype originates from a male donor with ankylosing spondylitis. For the CDR3, the DNA is TGTGCCATCAGTGAGACATGGACAGGGCCCATCTCTGGGGCCAACGTCCTGACTTTC. Its protein is CAISETWTGPISGANVLTF.